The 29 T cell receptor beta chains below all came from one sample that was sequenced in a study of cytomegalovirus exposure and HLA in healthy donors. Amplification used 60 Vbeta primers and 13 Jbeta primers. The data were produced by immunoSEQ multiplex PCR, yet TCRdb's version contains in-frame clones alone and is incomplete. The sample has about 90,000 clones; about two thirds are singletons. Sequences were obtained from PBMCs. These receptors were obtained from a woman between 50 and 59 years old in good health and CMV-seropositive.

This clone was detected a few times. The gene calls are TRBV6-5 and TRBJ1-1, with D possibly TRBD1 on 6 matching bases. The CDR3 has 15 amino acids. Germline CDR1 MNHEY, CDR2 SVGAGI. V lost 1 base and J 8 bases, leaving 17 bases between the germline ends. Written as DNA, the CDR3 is TGTGCCAGCAGTTACTTCGAGGATAGGGGGTCCGAAGCTTTCTTT. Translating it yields CASSYFEDRGSEAFF.

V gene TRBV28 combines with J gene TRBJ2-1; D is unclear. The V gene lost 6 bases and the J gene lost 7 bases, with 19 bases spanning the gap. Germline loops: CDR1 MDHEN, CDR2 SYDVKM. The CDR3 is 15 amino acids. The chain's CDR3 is CASSFTHPVTNEQFF. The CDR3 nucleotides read TGTGCCAGCAGCTTCACACACCCAGTAACAAATGAGCAGTTCTTC.

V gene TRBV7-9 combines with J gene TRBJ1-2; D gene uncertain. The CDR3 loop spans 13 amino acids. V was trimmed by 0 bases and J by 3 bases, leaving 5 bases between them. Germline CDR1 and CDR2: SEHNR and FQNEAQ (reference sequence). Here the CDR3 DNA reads TGTGCCAGCAGCTTAGCGAGGGACTATGGCTACACCTTC. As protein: CASSLARDYGYTF.

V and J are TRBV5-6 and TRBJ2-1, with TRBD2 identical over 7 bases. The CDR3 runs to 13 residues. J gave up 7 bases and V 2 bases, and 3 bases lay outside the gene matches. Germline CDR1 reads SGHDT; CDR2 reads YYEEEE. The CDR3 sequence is CASSFGTTNEQFF. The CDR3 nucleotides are TGTGCCAGCAGCTTCGGGACTACGAATGAGCAGTTCTTC.

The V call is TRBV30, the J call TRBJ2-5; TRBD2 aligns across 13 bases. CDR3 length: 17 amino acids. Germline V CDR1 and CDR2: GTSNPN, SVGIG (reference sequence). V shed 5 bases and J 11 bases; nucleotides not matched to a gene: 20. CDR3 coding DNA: TGTGCCTGGGCCCGAGGACTAGCGGGGGTTCCTTCCTGGGAGCAGTACTTC. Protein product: CAWARGLAGVPSWEQYF.

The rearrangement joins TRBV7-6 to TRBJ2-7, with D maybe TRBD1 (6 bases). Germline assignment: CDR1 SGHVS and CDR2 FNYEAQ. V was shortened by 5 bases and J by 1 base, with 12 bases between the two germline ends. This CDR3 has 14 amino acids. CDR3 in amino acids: CASSPRTDSYEQYF. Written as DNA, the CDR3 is TGTGCCAGCAGCCCTAGGACAGATTCCTACGAGCAGTACTTC.

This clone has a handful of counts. DNA of the CDR3: TGCGCCAGCGAACGCGCTACAGGGGACAACACTGAAGCTTTCTTT. It specifies CASERATGDNTEAFF. The chain joins TRBV4-1 to TRBJ1-1, with 7 nucleotides matching TRBD1. J gave up 2 bases and V 8 bases, and 11 bases lay outside the gene matches. Per the germline V gene, CDR1 is MGHRA and CDR2 is YSYEKL. The CDR3 has 15 amino acids.

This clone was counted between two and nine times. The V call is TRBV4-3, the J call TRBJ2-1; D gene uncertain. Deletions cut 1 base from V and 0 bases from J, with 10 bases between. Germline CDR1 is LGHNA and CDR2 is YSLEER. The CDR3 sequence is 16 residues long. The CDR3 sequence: CASSQGYTSSYNEQFF. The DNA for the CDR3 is TGCGCCAGCAGCCAAGGATATACCAGCTCCTACAATGAGCAGTTCTTC.

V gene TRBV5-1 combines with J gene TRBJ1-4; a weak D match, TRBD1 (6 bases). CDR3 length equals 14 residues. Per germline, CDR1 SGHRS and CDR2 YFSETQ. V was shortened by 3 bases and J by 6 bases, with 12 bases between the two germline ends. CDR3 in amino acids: CASSSTGIDEKLFF. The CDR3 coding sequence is TGCGCCAGCAGCTCGACAGGAATAGATGAAAAACTGTTTTTT. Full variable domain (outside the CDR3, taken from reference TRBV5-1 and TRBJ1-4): KAGVTQTPRYLIKTRGQQVTLSCSPISGHRSVSWYQQTPGQGLQFLFEYFSETQRNKGNFPGRFSGRQFSNSRSEMNVSTLELGDSALYLCASSSTGIDEKLFFGSGTQLSVL.

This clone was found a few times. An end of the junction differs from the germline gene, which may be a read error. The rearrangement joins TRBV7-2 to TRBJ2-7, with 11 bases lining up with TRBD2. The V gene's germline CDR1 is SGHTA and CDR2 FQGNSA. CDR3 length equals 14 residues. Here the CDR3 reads CASSVAGGPSEQYF. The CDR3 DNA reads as TGTGCCAGCAGCGTAGCGGGGGGGCCTTCGGAGCAGTACTTC.

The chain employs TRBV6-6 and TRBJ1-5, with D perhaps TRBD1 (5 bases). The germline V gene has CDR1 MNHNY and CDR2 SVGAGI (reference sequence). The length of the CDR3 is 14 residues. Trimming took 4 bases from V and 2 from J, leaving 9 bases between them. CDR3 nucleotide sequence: TGTGCCAGCAGTTCCGCGACAGGCAATCAGCCCCAGCATTTT. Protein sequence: CASSSATGNQPQHF.

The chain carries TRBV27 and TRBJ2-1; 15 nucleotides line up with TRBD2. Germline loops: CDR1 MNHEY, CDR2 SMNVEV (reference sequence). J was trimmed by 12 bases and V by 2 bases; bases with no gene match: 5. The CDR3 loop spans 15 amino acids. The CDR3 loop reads CASSLPGLAGGVQFF. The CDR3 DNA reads TGTGCCAGCAGTTTACCGGGACTAGCGGGGGGAGTGCAGTTCTTC.

CDR3 amino acids: CASSLTPYEQYF. CDR3 bases: TGTGCCAGCAGCCTGACTCCTTACGAGCAGTACTTC. The chain joins TRBV14 to TRBJ2-7; no clear D gene. There are 12 residues in the CDR3. Trimming cost V 4 bases and J 4 bases, with 8 bases left between them. Germline CDR1 SGHDN, CDR2 FVKESK.

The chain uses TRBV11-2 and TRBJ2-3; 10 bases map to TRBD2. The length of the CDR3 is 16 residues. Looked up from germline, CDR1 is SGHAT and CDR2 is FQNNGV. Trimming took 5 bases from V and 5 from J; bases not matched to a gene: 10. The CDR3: CASSLLSSGGGDTQYF. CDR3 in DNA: TGTGCCAGCAGCCTACTGTCTAGCGGGGGAGGAGATACGCAGTATTTT.

CDR3 in DNA: TGTGCCAGCAGCGATAAACAGGGGTACCAAGAGACCCAGTACTTC. This encodes CASSDKQGYQETQYF. This chain links TRBV2 with TRBJ2-5, with TRBD1 matching 7 bases. J was trimmed by 0 bases and V by 6 bases; bases with no gene match: 7. Germline assignment: CDR1 SNHLY and CDR2 FYNNEI. The CDR3 length is 15 residues. Complete variable domain (other parts from reference TRBV2 and TRBJ2-5): EPEVTQTPSHQVTQMGQEVILRCVPISNHLYFYWYRQILGQKVEFLVSFYNNEISEKSEIFDDQFSVERPDGSNFTLKIRSTKLEDSAMYFCASSDKQGYQETQYFGPGTRLLVL.

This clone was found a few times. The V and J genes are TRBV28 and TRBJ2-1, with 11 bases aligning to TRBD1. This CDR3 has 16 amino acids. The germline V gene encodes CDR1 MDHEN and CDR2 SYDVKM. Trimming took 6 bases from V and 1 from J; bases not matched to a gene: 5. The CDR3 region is CASSSGQGASYNEQFF. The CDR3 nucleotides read TGTGCCAGCAGCTCCGGACAGGGGGCATCCTACAATGAGCAGTTCTTC. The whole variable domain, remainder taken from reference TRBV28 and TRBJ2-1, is DVKVTQSSRYLVKRTGEKVFLECVQDMDHENMFWYRQDPGLGLRLIYFSYDVKMKEKGDIPEGYSVSREKKERFSLILESASTNQTSMYLCASSSGQGASYNEQFFGPGTRLTVL.

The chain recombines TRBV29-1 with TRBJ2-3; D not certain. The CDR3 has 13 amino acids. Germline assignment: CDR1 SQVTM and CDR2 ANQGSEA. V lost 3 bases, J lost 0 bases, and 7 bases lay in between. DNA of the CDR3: TGCAGCGTTGAGTCCGGGAGCACAGATACGCAGTATTTT. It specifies CSVESGSTDTQYF.

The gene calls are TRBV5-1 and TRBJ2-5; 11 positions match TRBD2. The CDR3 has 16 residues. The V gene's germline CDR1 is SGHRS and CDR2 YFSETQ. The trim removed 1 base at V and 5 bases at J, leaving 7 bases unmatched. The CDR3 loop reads CASSLNLAGGQETQYF. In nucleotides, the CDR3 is TGCGCCAGCAGCTTGAATTTAGCGGGGGGGCAGGAGACCCAGTACTTC. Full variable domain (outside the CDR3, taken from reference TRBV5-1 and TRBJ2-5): KAGVTQTPRYLIKTRGQQVTLSCSPISGHRSVSWYQQTPGQGLQFLFEYFSETQRNKGNFPGRFSGRQFSNSRSEMNVSTLELGDSALYLCASSLNLAGGQETQYFGPGTRLLVL.

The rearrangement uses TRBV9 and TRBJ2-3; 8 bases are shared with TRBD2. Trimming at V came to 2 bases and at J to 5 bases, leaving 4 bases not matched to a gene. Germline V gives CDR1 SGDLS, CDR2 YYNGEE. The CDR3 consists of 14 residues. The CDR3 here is CASSVSGAEDTQYF. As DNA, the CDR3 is TGTGCCAGCAGCGTTAGCGGGGCTGAAGATACGCAGTATTTT.

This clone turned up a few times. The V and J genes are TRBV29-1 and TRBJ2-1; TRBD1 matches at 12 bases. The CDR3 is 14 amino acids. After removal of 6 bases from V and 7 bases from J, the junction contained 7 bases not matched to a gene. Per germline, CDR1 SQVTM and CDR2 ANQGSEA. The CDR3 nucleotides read TGCAGCGTCGACCGGGACAGGGGGCTTAATGAGCAGTTCTTC. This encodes CSVDRDRGLNEQFF.

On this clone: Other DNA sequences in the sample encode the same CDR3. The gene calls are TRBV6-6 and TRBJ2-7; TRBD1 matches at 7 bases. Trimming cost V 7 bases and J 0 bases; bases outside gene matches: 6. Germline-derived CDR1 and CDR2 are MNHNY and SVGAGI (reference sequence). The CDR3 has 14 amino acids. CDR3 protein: CASNRQGTSYEQYF. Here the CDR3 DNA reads TGTGCCAGCAACCGACAGGGCACCTCCTACGAGCAGTACTTC.

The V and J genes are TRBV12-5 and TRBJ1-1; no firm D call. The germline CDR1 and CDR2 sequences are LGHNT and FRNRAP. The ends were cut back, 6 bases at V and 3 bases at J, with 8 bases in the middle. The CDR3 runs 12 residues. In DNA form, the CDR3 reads TGTGCTAGTGGGTCGTATGACACTGAAGCTTTCTTT. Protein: CASGSYDTEAFF.

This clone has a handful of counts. The CDR3 bases are TGTGCCAGCAGCTTAGCGGCCAACAATGAGCAGTTCTTC. The encoded protein is CASSLAANNEQFF. The chain employs TRBV7-3 and TRBJ2-1; D is uncertain. The CDR3 sequence is 13 residues long. The germline V and J ends were trimmed by 2 bases and 5 bases, with 7 bases remaining between them. From germline, CDR1 is SGHTA and CDR2 FQGTGA.

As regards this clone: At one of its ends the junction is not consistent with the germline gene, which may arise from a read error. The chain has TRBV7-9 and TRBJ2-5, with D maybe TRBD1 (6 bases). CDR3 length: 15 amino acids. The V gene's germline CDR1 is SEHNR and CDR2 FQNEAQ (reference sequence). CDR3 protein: CSSSPVTGSTETQYF. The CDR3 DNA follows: TGTTCCAGCAGCCCCGTGACAGGTTCGACAGAGACCCAGTACTTC.

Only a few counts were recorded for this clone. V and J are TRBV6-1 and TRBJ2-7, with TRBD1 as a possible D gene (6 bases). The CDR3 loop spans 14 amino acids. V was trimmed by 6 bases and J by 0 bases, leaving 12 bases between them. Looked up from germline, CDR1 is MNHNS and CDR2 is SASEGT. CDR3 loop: CASRDSGISYEQYF. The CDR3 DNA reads TGTGCCAGCAGGGACAGCGGCATCTCCTACGAGCAGTACTTC.

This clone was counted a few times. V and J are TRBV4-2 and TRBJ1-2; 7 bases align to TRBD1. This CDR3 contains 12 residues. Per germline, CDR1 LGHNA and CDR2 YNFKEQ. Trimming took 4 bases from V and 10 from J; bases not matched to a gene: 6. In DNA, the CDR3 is TGTGCCAGCAGCCCTAGACAGGGTGCCTACACCTTC. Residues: CASSPRQGAYTF.

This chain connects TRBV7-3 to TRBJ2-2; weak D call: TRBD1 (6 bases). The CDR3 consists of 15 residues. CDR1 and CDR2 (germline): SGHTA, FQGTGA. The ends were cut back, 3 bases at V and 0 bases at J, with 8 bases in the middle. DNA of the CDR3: TGTGCCAGCAGCTTCGGACAGCCGAACACCGGGGAGCTGTTTTTT. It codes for CASSFGQPNTGELFF.

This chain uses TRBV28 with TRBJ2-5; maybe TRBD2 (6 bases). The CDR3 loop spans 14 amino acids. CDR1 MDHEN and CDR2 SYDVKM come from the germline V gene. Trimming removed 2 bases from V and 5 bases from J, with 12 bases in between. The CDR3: CASSLGGAGETQYF. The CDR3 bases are TGTGCCAGCAGTTTAGGCGGGGCGGGGGAGACCCAGTACTTC. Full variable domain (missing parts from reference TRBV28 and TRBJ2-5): DVKVTQSSRYLVKRTGEKVFLECVQDMDHENMFWYRQDPGLGLRLIYFSYDVKMKEKGDIPEGYSVSREKKERFSLILESASTNQTSMYLCASSLGGAGETQYFGPGTRLLVL.

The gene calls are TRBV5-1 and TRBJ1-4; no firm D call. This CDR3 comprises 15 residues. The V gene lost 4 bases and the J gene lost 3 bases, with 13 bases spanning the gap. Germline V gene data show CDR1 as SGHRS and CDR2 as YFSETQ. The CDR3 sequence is CASSLGSGPNEKLFF. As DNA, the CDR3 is TGCGCCAGCAGCCTTGGTTCGGGTCCTAATGAAAAACTGTTTTTT.